The clone carrying this TCR beta chain was seen only a few times. The antigen is undetermined. Genomic DNA constituted the template upon which TCR beta VDJ and CDR3 profiling was performed. TCRdb itself ran the reads through MiXCR, one entry per CDR3 protein. The sample includes hundreds of thousands of distinct CDR3 sequences, approximately 45% seen only once; the top ten take under 9%. These data come from a study of CD8+CD57+ T cells in acquired aplastic anemia. About the research overall: Yields of DNA that came from sorted CD4+ and CD8+ cells averaged roughly 3.2 ug. Study results and caveats: The number of CD8+ CDR3 sequences shared by patients and controls was twenty-nine. Patients versus controls showed no significant CD8+ Simpson's diversity difference.

V gave up 8 bases and J gave up 7 bases, with 14 bases separating them. The CDR3 runs 13 residues. Germline lookup yields CDR1 SNHLY and CDR2 FYNNEI. In patients chosen for sequencing, flow cytometry had shown CD8+CD57+ cell expansion. Among the patients, all had severe acquired aplastic anemia. This chain links TRBV2 with TRBJ1-4; D is unresolved. Sequencing was done on a sample of sorted CD4+, CD8+, or CD8+CD57+ T cells (not recorded which) from PBMCs. The clonotype originates from a human donor with aplastic anemia. CDR3 amino acids: CASDRFEGEKLFF. DNA of the CDR3: TGTGCCAGCGATCGGTTCGAGGGTGAAAAACTGTTTTTT. The full variable domain, in which reference TRBV2 and TRBJ1-4 provide the parts outside the CDR3, is EPEVTQTPSHQVTQMGQEVILRCVPISNHLYFYWYRQILGQKVEFLVSFYNNEISEKSEIFDDQFSVERPDGSNFTLKIRSTKLEDSAMYFCASDRFEGEKLFFGSGTQLSVL.